This T cell receptor beta chain is drawn from a study of CD8 T cells in Susac syndrome. Study summary: Within the sequenced group of Susac syndrome patients, 5 or 6 showed active disease and eight were in remission.

Per germline, CDR1 LGHDT and CDR2 YNNKEL (reference sequence). The CDR3 is made up of 12 amino acids. Deletions cut 7 bases from V and 0 bases from J, with 6 bases between. An amount of RNA that ranged from roughly 0.5 to 1 ug was reverse transcribed with random hexamers. The TCR beta CDR3 was amplified by immunoSEQ multiplex PCR across 54 Vbeta, 13 Jbeta. Each CDR3 protein gets one entry after TCRdb re-called the immunoSEQ multiplex PCR reads with MiXCR. The sample has about 240,000 distinct CDR3 sequences, 90% to 96% seen once. The chain links TRBV3-1 to TRBJ1-1; D remains unclear. This clonotype originated in a human donor with Susac syndrome. The material sequenced was CD4+ T cells from PBMCs. The CDR3: CASTGLNTEAFF. CDR3 DNA sequence: TGTGCCAGCACCGGCCTGAACACTGAAGCTTTCTTT.